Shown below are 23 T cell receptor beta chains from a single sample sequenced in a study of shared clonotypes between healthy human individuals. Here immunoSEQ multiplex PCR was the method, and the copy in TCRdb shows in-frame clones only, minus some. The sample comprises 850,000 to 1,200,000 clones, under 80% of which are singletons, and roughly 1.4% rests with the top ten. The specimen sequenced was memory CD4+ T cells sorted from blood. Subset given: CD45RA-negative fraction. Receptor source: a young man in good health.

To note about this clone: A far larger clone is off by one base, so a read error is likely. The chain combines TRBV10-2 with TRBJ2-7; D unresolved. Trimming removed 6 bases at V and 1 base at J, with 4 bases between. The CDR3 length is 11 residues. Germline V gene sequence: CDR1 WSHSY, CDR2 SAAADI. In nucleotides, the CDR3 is TGCGCCAGCAGCGCATCCTACGAGCAGTACTTC. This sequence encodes CASSASYEQYF.

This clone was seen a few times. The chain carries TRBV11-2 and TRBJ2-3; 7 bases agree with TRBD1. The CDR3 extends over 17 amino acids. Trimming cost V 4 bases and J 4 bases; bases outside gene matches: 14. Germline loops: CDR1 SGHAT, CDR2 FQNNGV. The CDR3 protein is CASSSPRTGLGADTQYF. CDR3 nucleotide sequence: TGTGCCAGCAGCTCTCCGAGGACAGGCCTGGGGGCAGATACGCAGTATTTT. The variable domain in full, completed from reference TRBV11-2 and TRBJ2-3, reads EAGVAQSPRYKIIEKRQSVAFWCNPISGHATLYWYQQILGQGPKLLIQFQNNGVVDDSQLPKDRFSAERLKGVDSTLKIQPAKLEDSAVYLCASSSPRTGLGADTQYFGPGTRLTVL.

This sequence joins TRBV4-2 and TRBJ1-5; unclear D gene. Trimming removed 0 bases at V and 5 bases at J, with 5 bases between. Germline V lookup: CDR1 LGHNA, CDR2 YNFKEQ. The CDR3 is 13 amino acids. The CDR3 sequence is CASSQDLHQPQHF. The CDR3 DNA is TGTGCCAGCAGCCAAGATCTCCATCAGCCCCAGCATTTT.

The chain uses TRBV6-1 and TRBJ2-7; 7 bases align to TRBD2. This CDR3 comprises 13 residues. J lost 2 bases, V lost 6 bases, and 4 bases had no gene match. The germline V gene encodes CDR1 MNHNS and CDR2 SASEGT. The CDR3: CASRTGLAYEQYF. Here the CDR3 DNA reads TGTGCCAGCAGAACCGGACTAGCCTACGAGCAGTACTTC.

The CDR3 bases are TGTGCCTGGAGTTTACACGACTATGGCTACACCTTC. This gives the protein CAWSLHDYGYTF. The chain uses TRBV30 and TRBJ1-2; no clear D gene. The germline V and J ends were trimmed by 2 bases and 3 bases, with 7 bases remaining between them. The length of the CDR3 is 12 residues. The germline V gene encodes CDR1 GTSNPN and CDR2 SVGIG (reference sequence).

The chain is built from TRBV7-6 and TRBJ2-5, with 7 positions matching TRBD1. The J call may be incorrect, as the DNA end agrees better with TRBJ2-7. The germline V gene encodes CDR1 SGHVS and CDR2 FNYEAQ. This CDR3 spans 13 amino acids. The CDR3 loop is CASSETGAYEQYF. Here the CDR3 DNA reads TGTGCCAGCAGCGAAACAGGGGCCTACGAGCAGTACTTC.

The CDR3: CASSPDSHGGELFF. In DNA form, the CDR3 reads TGTGCCAGCAGCCCAGACTCCCATGGCGGGGAGCTGTTTTTT. The chain couples TRBV7-9 to TRBJ2-2; D gene ambiguous. The CDR3 has 14 residues. Germline CDR1 reads SEHNR; CDR2 reads FQNEAQ (reference sequence). The V end was cut by 5 bases, the J end by 7 bases, with 14 bases between.

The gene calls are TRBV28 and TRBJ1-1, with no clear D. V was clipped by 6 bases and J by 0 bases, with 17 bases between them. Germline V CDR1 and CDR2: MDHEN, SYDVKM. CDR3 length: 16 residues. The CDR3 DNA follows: TGTGCCAGCAGCCCCTCGACTAGGGTAATGAACACTGAAGCTTTCTTT. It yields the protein CASSPSTRVMNTEAFF.

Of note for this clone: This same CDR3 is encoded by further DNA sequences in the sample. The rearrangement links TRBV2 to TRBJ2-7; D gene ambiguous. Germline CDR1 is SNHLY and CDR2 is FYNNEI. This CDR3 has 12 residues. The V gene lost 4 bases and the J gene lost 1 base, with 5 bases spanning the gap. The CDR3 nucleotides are TGTGCCAGCAGTGGAAGGTCCTACGAGCAGTACTTC. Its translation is CASSGRSYEQYF. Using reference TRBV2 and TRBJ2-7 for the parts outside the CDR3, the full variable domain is EPEVTQTPSHQVTQMGQEVILRCVPISNHLYFYWYRQILGQKVEFLVSFYNNEISEKSEIFDDQFSVERPDGSNFTLKIRSTKLEDSAMYFCASSGRSYEQYFGPGTRLTVT.

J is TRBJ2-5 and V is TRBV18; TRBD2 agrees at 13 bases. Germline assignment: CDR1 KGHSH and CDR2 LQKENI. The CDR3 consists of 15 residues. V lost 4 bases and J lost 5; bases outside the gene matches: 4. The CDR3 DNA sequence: TGTGCCAGCTCACGGGGACTAGCGGGGTTGGAGACCCAGTACTTC. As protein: CASSRGLAGLETQYF.

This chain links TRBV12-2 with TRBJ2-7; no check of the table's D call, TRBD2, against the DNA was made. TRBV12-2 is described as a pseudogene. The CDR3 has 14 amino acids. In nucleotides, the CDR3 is TGTGCAAGTCGCCCTCTAGGGAGCTCCTACGAGCAGTACTTC. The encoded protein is CASRPLGSSYEQYF.

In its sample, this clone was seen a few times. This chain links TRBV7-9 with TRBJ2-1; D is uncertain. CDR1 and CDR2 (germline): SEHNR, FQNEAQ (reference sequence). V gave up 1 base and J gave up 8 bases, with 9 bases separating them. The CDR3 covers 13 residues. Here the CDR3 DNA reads TGTGCCAGCAGCTTAGTATCCACCGATGAGCAGTTCTTC. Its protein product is CASSLVSTDEQFF.

The CDR3 here is CASTKDQTSGELFF. In nucleotides, the CDR3 is TGTGCCAGCACCAAGGACCAGACATCCGGGGAGCTGTTTTTT. The chain recombines TRBV6-5 with TRBJ2-2; D is ambiguous. CDR1 and CDR2 (germline): MNHEY, SVGAGI. V shed 7 bases and J shed 6 bases, with 15 bases lying between them. The CDR3 sequence is 14 residues long.

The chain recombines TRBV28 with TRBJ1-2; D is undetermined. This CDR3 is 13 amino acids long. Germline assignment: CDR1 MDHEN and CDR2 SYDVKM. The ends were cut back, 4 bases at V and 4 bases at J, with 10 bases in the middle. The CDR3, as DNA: TGTGCCAGCAGTTGGACGCAGTCCTATGGCTACACCTTC. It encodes CASSWTQSYGYTF.

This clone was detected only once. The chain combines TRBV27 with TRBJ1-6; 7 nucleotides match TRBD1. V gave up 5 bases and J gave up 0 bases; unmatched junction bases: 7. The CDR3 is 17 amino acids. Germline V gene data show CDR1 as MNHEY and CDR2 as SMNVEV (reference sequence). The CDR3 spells CASSLWDRFSYNSPLHF. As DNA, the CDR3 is TGTGCCAGCAGTCTTTGGGACAGATTCTCCTATAATTCACCCCTCCACTTT.

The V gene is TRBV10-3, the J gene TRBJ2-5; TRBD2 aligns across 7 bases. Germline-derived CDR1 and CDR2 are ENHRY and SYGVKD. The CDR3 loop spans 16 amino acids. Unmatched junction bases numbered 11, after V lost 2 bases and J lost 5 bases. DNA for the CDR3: TGTGCCATCAGTGAGGCGGGGGTAGTTCGGGCGGAGACCCAGTACTTC. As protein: CAISEAGVVRAETQYF.

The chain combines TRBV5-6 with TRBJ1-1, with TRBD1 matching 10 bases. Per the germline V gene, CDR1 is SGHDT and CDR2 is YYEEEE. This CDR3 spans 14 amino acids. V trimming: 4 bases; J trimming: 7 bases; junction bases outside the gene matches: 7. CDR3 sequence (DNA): TGTGCCAGCAGCCCTGGGACAGGGGTTGGTGAAGCTTTCTTT. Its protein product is CASSPGTGVGEAFF.

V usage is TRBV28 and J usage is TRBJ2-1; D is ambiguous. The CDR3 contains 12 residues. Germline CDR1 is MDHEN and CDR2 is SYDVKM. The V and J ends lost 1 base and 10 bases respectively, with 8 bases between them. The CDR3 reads CASSLSLGEQFF. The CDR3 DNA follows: TGTGCCAGCAGTTTATCTCTCGGGGAGCAGTTCTTC.

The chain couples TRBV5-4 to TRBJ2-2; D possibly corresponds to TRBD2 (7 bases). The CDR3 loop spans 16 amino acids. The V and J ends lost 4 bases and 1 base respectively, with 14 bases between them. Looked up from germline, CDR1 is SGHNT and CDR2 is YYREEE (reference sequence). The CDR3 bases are TGTGCCAGCAGCCCTGCCGGGGGGCAGAACACCGGGGAGCTGTTTTTT. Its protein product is CASSPAGGQNTGELFF.

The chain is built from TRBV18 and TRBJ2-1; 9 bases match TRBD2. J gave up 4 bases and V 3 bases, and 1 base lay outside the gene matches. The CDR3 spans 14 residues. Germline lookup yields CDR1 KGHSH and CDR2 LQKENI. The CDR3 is CASSPLAGYNEQFF. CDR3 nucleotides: TGTGCCAGCTCACCCCTAGCGGGATACAATGAGCAGTTCTTC.

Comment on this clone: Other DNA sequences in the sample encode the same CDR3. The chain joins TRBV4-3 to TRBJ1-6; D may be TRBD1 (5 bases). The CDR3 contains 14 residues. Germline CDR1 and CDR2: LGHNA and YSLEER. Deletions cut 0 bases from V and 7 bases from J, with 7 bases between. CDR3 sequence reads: CASSQEGGNSPLHF. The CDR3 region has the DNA TGCGCCAGCAGCCAAGAGGGGGGAAATTCACCCCTCCACTTT.

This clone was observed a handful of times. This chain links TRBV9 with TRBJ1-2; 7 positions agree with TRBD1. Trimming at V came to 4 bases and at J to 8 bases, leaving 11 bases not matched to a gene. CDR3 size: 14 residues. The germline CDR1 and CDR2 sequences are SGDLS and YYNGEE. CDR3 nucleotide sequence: TGTGCCAGCAGCCGATCGACAGGGTCGGAGGGCTACACCTTC. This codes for CASSRSTGSEGYTF.

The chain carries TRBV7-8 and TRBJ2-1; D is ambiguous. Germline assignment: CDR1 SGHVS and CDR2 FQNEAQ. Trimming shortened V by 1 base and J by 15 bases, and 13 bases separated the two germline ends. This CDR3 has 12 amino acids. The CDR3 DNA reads TGTGCCAGCAGCTTAGTAGCTGGCCCCTGGTTCTTC. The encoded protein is CASSLVAGPWFF.